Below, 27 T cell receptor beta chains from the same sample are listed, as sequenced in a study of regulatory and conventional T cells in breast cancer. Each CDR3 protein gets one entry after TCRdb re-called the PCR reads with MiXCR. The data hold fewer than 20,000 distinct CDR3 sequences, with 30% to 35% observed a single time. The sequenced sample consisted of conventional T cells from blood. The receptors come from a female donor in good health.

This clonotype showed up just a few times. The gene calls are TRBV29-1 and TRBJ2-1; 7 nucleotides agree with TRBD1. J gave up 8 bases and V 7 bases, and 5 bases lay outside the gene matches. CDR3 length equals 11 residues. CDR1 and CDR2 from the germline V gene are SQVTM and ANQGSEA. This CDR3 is CSGKGAHEQFF. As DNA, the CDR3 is TGCAGCGGGAAGGGGGCCCATGAGCAGTTCTTC.

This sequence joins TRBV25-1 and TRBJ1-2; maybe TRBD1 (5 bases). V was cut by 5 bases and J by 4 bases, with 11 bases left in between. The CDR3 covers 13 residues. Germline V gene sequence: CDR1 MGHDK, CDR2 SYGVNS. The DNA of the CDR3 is TGTGCCAGCAGTTTGAGGGGTGGCTATGGCTACACCTTC. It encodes CASSLRGGYGYTF.

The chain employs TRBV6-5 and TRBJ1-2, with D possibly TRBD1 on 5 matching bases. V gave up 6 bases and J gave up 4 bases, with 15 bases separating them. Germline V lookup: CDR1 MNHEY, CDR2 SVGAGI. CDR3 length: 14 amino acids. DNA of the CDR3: TGTGCCAGCAGGCCCGGGGGGGTGAGCTATGGCTACACCTTC. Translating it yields CASRPGGVSYGYTF.

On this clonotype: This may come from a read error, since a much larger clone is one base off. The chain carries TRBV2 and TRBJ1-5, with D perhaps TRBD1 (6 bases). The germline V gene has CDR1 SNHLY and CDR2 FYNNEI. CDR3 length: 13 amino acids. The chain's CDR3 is CASTRQENQPQRF. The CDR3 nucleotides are TGTGCCAGCACCAGACAGGAAAATCAGCCCCAGCGTTTT.

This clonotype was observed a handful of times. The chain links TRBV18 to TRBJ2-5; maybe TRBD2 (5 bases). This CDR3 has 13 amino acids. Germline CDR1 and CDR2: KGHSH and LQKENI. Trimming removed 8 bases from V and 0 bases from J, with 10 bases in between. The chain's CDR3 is CASTEDHQETQYF. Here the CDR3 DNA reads TGTGCCAGCACGGAGGACCACCAAGAGACCCAGTACTTC. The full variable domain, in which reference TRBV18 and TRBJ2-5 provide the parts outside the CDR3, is NAGVMQNPRHLVRRRGQEARLRCSPMKGHSHVYWYRQLPEEGLKFMVYLQKENIIDESGMPKERFSAEFPKEGPSILRIQQVVRGDSAAYFCASTEDHQETQYFGPGTRLLVL.

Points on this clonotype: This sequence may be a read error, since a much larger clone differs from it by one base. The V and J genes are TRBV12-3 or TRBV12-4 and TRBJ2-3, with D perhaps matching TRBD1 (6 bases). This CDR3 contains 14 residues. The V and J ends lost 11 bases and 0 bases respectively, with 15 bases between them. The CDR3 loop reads CAGKRGISTDTQYF. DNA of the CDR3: TGTGCCGGTAAAAGGGGGATTAGCACAGATACGCAGTATTTT.

CDR3 loop: CASSSSGTGTSYGYTF. CDR3 sequence (DNA): TGTGCCAGCAGTTCCTCCGGGACAGGAACAAGCTATGGCTACACCTTC. The rearrangement joins TRBV12-3 or TRBV12-4 to TRBJ1-2; the match to TRBD1 covers 8 bases. This CDR3 has 16 amino acids. Losses at the gene ends were 4 bases for V and 4 bases for J; bases not matched to a gene: 11.

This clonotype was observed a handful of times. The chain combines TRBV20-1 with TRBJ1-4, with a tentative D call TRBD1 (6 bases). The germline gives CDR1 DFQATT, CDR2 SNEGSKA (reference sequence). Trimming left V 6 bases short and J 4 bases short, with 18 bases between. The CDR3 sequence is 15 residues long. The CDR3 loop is CSAGGGGGLNEKLFF. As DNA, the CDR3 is TGCAGTGCCGGAGGGGGGGGGGGTCTTAATGAAAAACTGTTTTTT.

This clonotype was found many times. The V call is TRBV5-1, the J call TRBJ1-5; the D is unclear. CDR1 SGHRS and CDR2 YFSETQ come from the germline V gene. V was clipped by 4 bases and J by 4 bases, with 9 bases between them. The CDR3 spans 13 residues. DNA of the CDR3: TGCGCCAGCAGCGCAGAGAGAAATCAGCCCCAGCATTTT. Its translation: CASSAERNQPQHF.

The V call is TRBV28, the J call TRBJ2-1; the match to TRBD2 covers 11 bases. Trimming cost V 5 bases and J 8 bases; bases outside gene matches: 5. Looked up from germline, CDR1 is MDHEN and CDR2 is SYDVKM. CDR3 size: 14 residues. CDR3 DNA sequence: TGTGCCAGCAGTCAACTAGCGGGAGACGATGAGCAGTTCTTC. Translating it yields CASSQLAGDDEQFF.

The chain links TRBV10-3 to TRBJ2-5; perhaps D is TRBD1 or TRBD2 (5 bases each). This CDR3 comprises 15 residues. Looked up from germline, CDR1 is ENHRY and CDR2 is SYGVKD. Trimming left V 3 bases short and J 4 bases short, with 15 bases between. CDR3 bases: TGTGCCATCAGTGACGGTCAGGGAGAAGGAGAGACCCAGTACTTC. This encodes CAISDGQGEGETQYF.

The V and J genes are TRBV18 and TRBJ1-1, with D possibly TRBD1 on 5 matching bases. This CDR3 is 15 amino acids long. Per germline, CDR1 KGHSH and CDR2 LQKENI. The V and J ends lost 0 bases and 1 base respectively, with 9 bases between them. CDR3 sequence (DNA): TGTGCCAGCTCACCACCGCGACAGAGGAACACTGAAGCTTTCTTT. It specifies CASSPPRQRNTEAFF.

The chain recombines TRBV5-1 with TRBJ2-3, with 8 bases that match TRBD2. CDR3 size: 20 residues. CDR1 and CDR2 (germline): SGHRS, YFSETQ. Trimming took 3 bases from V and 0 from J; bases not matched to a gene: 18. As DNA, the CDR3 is TGCGCCAGCAGCTCCCAAGGCAATAGCGGGGACCTACTTAGCACAGATACGCAGTATTTT. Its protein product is CASSSQGNSGDLLSTDTQYF.

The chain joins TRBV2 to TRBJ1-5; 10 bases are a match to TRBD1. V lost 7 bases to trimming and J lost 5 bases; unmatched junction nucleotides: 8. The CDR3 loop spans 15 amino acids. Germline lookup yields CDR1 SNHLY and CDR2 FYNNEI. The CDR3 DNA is TGTGCCAGCAAAACCGGGACAGGGGATTATCAGCCCCAGCATTTT. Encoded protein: CASKTGTGDYQPQHF.

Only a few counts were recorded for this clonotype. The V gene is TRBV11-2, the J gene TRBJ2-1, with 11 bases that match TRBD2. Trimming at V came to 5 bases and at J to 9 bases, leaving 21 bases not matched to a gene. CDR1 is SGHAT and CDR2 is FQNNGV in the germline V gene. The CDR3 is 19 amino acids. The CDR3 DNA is TGTGCCAGCAGCCGCGACTCTGGGATAGCGGGAGGGGCGAACGGTGAGCAGTTCTTC. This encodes CASSRDSGIAGGANGEQFF.

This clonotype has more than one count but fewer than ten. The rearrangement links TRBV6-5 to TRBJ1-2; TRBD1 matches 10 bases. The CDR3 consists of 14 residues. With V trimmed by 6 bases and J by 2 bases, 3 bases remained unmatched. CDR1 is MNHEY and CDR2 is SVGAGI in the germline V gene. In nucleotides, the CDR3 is TGTGCCAGCAGGGGACAGGGGAGGAACTATGGCTACACCTTC. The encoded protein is CASRGQGRNYGYTF.

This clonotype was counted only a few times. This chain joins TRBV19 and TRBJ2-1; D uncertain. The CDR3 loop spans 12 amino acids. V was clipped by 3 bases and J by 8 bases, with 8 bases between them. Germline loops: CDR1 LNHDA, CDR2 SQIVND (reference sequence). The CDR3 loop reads CASSILGDEQFF. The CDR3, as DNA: TGTGCCAGTAGTATCTTGGGTGATGAGCAGTTCTTC.

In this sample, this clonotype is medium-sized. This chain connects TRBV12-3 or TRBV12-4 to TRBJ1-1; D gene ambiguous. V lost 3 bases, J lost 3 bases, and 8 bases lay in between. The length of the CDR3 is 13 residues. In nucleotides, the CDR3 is TGTGCCAGCAGTTTCTATCTAGACACTGAAGCTTTCTTT. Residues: CASSFYLDTEAFF.

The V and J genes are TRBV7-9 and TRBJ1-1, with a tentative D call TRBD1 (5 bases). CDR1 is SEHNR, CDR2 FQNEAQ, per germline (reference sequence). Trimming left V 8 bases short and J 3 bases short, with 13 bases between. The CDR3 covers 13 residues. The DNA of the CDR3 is TGTGCCAGCCGCGGGGGTGATGACACTGAAGCTTTCTTT. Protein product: CASRGGDDTEAFF.

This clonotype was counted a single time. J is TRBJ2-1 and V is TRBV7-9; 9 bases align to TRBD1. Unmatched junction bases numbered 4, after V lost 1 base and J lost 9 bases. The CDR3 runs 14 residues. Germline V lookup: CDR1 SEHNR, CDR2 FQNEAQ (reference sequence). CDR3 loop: CASSLDRGLSEQFF. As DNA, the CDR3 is TGTGCCAGCAGCTTAGACAGGGGGCTGTCTGAGCAGTTCTTC.

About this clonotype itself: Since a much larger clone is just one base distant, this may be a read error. The CDR3 region has the DNA TGTGCCAGCAGCTCTACAGGGGGCTTTGGCACAGATACGCAGTGTTTT. Translated: CASSSTGGFGTDTQCF. The chain uses TRBV7-3 and TRBJ2-3; TRBD1 matches at 9 bases. Per germline, CDR1 SGHTA and CDR2 FQGTGA. The CDR3 runs 16 residues.

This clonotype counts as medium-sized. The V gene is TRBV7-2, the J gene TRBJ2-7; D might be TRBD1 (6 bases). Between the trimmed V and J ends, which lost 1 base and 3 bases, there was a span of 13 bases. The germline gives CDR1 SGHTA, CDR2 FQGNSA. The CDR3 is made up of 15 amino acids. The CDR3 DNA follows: TGTGCCAGCAGCTTAGGTGGGACATACCTCTACGAGCAGTACTTC. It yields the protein CASSLGGTYLYEQYF.

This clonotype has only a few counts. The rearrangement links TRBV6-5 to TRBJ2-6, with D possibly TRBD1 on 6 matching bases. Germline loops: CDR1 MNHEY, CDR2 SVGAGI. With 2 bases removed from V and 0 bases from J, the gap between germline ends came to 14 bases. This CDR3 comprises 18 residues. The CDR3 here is CASSYGTDSRSGANVLTF. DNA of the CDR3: TGTGCCAGCAGTTACGGTACGGACAGCCGCTCTGGGGCCAACGTCCTGACTTTC.

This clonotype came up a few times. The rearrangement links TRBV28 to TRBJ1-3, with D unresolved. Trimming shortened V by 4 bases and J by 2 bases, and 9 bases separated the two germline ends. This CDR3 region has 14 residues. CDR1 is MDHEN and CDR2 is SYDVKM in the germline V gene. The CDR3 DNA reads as TGTGCCAGCAGTTCCCTCTACCCTGGAAACACCATATATTTT. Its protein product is CASSSLYPGNTIYF.

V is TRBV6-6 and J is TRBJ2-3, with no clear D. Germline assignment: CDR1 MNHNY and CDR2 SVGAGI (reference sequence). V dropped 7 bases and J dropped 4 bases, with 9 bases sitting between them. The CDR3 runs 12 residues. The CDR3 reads CASKGGADTQYF. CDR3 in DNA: TGTGCCAGCAAGGGCGGCGCAGATACGCAGTATTTT.

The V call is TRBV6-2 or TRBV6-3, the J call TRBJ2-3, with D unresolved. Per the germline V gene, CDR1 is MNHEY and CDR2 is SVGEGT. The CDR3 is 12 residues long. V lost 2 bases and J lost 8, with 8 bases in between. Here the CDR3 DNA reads TGTGCCAGCAGTTACGGGCGTCGTACGCAGTATTTT. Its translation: CASSYGRRTQYF.

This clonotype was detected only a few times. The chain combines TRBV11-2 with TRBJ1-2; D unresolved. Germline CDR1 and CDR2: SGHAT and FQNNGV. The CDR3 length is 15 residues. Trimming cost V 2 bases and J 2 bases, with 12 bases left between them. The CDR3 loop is CASSLLFNTNYGYTF. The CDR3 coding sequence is TGTGCCAGCAGCTTACTCTTCAATACGAACTATGGCTACACCTTC.